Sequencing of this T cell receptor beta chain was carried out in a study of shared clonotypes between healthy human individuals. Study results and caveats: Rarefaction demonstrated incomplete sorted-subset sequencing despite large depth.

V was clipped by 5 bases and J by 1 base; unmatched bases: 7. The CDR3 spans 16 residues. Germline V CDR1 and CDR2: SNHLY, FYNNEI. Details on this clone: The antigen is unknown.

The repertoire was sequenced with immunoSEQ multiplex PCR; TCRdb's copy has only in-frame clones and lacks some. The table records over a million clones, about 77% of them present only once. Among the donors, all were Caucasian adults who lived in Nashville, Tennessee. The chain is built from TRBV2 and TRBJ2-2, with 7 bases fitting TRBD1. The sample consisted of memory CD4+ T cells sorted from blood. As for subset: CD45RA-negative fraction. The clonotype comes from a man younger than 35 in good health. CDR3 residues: CASSPVRQGNTGELFF. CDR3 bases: TGTGCCAGCAGTCCCGTTCGACAGGGGAACACCGGGGAGCTGTTTTTT.